Included here is one T cell receptor (beta chain) sequence, with context. Antigen unknown. Treatment specified: approximately 9-day PBMC culture with coronavirus spike peptide pools or control peptides (ViraFEST assay). The sample comes from a study of vaccination and CD4 T cells after COVID-19. Study-level information: Six males and four females, two of them Hispanic, were enrolled as convalescents. SARS-CoV-2, HCoV-NL63, HCoV-OC43 and HCoV-229E supplied the overlapping spike peptides used to stimulate cells.

Cultured CD4+ T cells had their DNA profiled by the Oncomine TCR Beta short-read assay. TCRdb reprocessed the PCR reads with MiXCR, giving one entry per CDR3 protein. There are fewer than 15,000 distinct CDR3 sequences in the sample; about 61% occur only once, and less than 15% lies in the top ten. There are 15 residues in the CDR3. Germline CDR1 MNHEY, CDR2 SVGAGI. Trimming took 2 bases from V and 3 from J, leaving 13 bases between them. Points from the study as a whole: When vaccine-specific clones from convalescent patients were examined, 304 of 307 were spike mono-reactive.

The sequencing input was CD4+ T cells from blood, cultured in vitro. This clonotype originated in a human donor who had recovered from COVID-19. The chain combines TRBV6-5 with TRBJ1-2; TRBD1 might be the D (5 bases). The CDR3 region is CASSYTGRLDYGYTF. DNA of the CDR3: TGTGCCAGCAGTTACACAGGCCGATTAGACTATGGCTACACCTTC.